Presented here are 18 T cell receptor beta chains from one specimen sequenced in a study of human T cells and chemical hapten exposure. TCRdb called the RACE reads again in MiXCR, with one record for every CDR3 protein. The sample gives around 39,000 distinct CDR3 sequences, more than 6% of which show up once; about 10% is in the top ten. The time point was: patch test 1, 2 weeks after DPC sensitization. Treatment given: therapeutic diphenylcyclopropenone sensitization with weekly scalp DPC. Whole blood, unfractionated, served as the material for total RNA extraction. Here the sequenced sample was whole blood, taken in connection with sensitization to the hapten diphenylcyclopropenone (DPC). Receptors originate from a woman younger than 45 with alopecia areata. Some clones in this sample may be carry-over from other donors' samples.

Only a few counts were recorded for this clonotype. The J gene is TRBJ2-4, the V gene TRBV7-3; perhaps TRBD2 as D (5 bases). Germline-derived CDR1 and CDR2 are SGHTA and FQGTGA. Trimming removed 6 bases from V and 5 bases from J, with 11 bases in between. CDR3 length: 13 residues. The CDR3 DNA is TGTGCCAGCAGTCCGGCGGGCCAAAACATTCAGTACTTC. Translated, it gives CASSPAGQNIQYF.

This clonotype was recorded at least ten times. The J gene is TRBJ1-1, the V gene TRBV5-1; D not certain. The CDR3 loop spans 15 amino acids. Trimming stripped 0 bases from V and 3 bases from J, with 12 bases between. Germline CDR1 reads SGHRS; CDR2 reads YFSETQ. For the CDR3, the DNA is TGCGCCAGCAGCTTGGGAGGTAACTTGGACACTGAAGCTTTCTTT. It specifies CASSLGGNLDTEAFF. Filled out from reference TRBV5-1 and TRBJ1-1, the complete variable domain reads KAGVTQTPRYLIKTRGQQVTLSCSPISGHRSVSWYQQTPGQGLQFLFEYFSETQRNKGNFPGRFSGRQFSNSRSEMNVSTLELGDSALYLCASSLGGNLDTEAFFGQGTRLTVV.

This clonotype has a count of ten or more. The rearrangement links TRBV28 to TRBJ2-7; the D is unclear. The CDR3 consists of 16 residues. V lost 5 bases and J 1 base, leaving 18 bases between the germline ends. The V gene's germline CDR1 is MDHEN and CDR2 SYDVKM. CDR3: CASSPPDDFRSYEQYF. The CDR3 nucleotides are TGTGCCAGCAGTCCACCCGACGATTTTCGTTCCTACGAGCAGTACTTC.

The chain links TRBV21-1 to TRBJ2-3; the table assigns TRBD1, which was not confirmed against the DNA. TRBV21-1 is a recognized pseudogene. The CDR3 consists of 13 residues. CDR3 coding DNA: TGTGCCAGCAGCCGAGACCGGGGAGATACGCAGTATTTT. The encoded protein is CASSRDRGDTQYF.

This sequence joins TRBV19 and TRBJ2-1; D tentatively fits TRBD1 or TRBD2 (5 bases each). Germline assignment: CDR1 LNHDA and CDR2 SQIVND (reference sequence). This CDR3 has 12 residues. Between the trimmed V and J ends, which lost 3 bases and 8 bases, there was a span of 8 bases. DNA of the CDR3: TGTGCCAGTAGTATGTGGGGGTATGAGCAGTTCTTC. This gives the protein CASSMWGYEQFF.

With regard to this clonotype: This may stem from a read error, because a much larger clone lies one nucleotide away. The chain links TRBV28 to TRBJ2-1, with D perhaps TRBD1 (7 bases). The CDR3 extends over 15 amino acids. Germline-derived CDR1 and CDR2 are MDHEN and SYDVKM. The CDR3 protein is CASSHDRDSYNEQSF. The DNA of the CDR3 is TGTGCCAGCAGCCATGACAGGGACTCCTACAATGAGCAGTCCTTC.

V and J are TRBV12-3 or TRBV12-4 and TRBJ2-3; the match to TRBD2 covers 7 bases. This CDR3 spans 14 amino acids. With V trimmed by 5 bases and J by 5 bases, 7 bases remained unmatched. The CDR3 region has the DNA TGTGCCAGCAGTCCATGGGGGGGGGGAGATACGCAGTATTTT. Protein sequence: CASSPWGGGDTQYF.

This clonotype was recorded many times. The genes are TRBV7-9 and TRBJ2-3, with 8 positions matching TRBD1. From germline, CDR1 is SEHNR and CDR2 FQNEAQ (reference sequence). The CDR3 covers 14 residues. V was pared by 2 bases and J by 2 bases, with 0 bases of the junction left unmatched. CDR3: CASSLQGATDTQYF. CDR3 coding DNA: TGTGCCAGCAGCTTACAGGGGGCCACAGATACGCAGTATTTT.

This clonotype was detected many times. The J gene is TRBJ2-1, the V gene TRBV24-1; 9 bases are shared with TRBD1. This CDR3 has 17 amino acids. Germline values: CDR1 KGHDR, CDR2 SFDVKD. Trimming cost V 3 bases and J 7 bases; bases outside gene matches: 12. DNA for the CDR3: TGTGCCACCAGTGATCCCCGGACAGGGGAGCGACCGAATGAGCAGTTCTTC. Protein product: CATSDPRTGERPNEQFF.

In the case of this clonotype: A clone one base away is much larger, so this may be a read error. The chain is built from TRBV20-1 and TRBJ1-2; D may be TRBD1 (6 bases). V lost 0 bases to trimming and J lost 8 bases, with 13 bases between them. Germline V lookup: CDR1 DFQATT, CDR2 SNEGSKA (reference sequence). This CDR3 contains 13 residues. In nucleotides, the CDR3 is TGCAGTGCTAGAGATGAGGACAGACGGGGCTACACCTTC. Its protein product is CSARDEDRRGYTF.

This clonotype has just a few counts. This chain links TRBV27 with TRBJ1-1, with 10 bases identical to TRBD1. J was trimmed by 1 base and V by 5 bases; bases with no gene match: 10. CDR1 and CDR2 (germline): MNHEY, SMNVEV (reference sequence). The CDR3 length is 17 residues. CDR3 sequence (DNA): TGTGCCAGCAGTACCCGGGACAGGGGTTATTCGAACACTGAAGCTTTCTTT. Protein sequence: CASSTRDRGYSNTEAFF.

The chain recombines TRBV28 with TRBJ1-6; D gene unclear. Deletions cut 5 bases from V and 8 bases from J, with 10 bases between. CDR1 MDHEN and CDR2 SYDVKM come from the germline V gene. The CDR3 extends over 13 amino acids. The CDR3 loop reads CASSVYPDSPLHF. The CDR3 DNA follows: TGTGCCAGCAGTGTTTACCCCGATTCACCCCTCCACTTT.

The table lists this clonotype with a few counts. The chain employs TRBV20-1 and TRBJ2-7; 8 nucleotides align to TRBD1. The junction had 5 bases not matched to a gene; V was cut back by 5 bases and J by 2 bases. The CDR3 length is 13 residues. CDR1 is DFQATT and CDR2 is SNEGSKA in the germline V gene (reference sequence). CDR3 DNA: TGCAGTGCTCACGGACAGGGTGCCTACGAGCAGTACTTC. As protein: CSAHGQGAYEQYF.

This clonotype was detected many times. V is TRBV27 and J is TRBJ1-5; possible D gene TRBD1, 6 bases. The V end lost 8 bases, the J end lost 1 base, and 12 bases lay between the germline ends. The CDR3 sequence is 14 residues long. From germline, CDR1 is MNHEY and CDR2 SMNVEV (reference sequence). In DNA form, the CDR3 reads TGTGCCAGCTCAGGGGTTGGCAGCAATCAGCCCCAGCATTTT. Its protein product is CASSGVGSNQPQHF.

In this sample, this clonotype turned up a few times. The chain recombines TRBV2 with TRBJ2-6; perhaps TRBD2 as D (5 bases). Germline V gives CDR1 SNHLY, CDR2 FYNNEI. CDR3 length: 19 residues. V dropped 0 bases and J dropped 0 bases, with 15 bases sitting between them. CDR3 DNA sequence: TGTGCCAGCAGTGAAGCGCGGGCAGGAAGCCTCTCTGGGGCCAACGTCCTGACTTTC. It codes for CASSEARAGSLSGANVLTF.

This clonotype has ten or more counts. This chain links TRBV29-1 with TRBJ1-1; D remains unclear. CDR3 length equals 15 residues. CDR1 is SQVTM and CDR2 is ANQGSEA in the germline V gene. V was trimmed by 1 base and J by 1 base, leaving 13 bases between them. CDR3 DNA sequence: TGCAGCGTTGAAGGATCCCGTGGAGCGAACACTGAAGCTTTCTTT. This translates into CSVEGSRGANTEAFF.

This clonotype was counted at least ten times. V gene TRBV18 combines with J gene TRBJ1-1; perhaps TRBD1 as D (5 bases). Trimming took off 0 bases at V and 0 bases at J, with 11 bases between the two ends. This CDR3 comprises 16 residues. Germline lookup yields CDR1 KGHSH and CDR2 LQKENI. This chain's CDR3 is CASSPPKGRMNTEAFF. CDR3 coding DNA: TGTGCCAGCTCACCACCAAAGGGACGAATGAACACTGAAGCTTTCTTT.

V and J are TRBV5-6 and TRBJ2-3, with D possibly TRBD1 on 5 matching bases. V was clipped by 0 bases and J by 2 bases, with 7 bases between them. The CDR3 extends over 14 amino acids. The germline V gene encodes CDR1 SGHDT and CDR2 YYEEEE. In nucleotides, the CDR3 is TGTGCCAGCAGCTTGGGGACAATCACAGATACGCAGTATTTT. Amino acids: CASSLGTITDTQYF.